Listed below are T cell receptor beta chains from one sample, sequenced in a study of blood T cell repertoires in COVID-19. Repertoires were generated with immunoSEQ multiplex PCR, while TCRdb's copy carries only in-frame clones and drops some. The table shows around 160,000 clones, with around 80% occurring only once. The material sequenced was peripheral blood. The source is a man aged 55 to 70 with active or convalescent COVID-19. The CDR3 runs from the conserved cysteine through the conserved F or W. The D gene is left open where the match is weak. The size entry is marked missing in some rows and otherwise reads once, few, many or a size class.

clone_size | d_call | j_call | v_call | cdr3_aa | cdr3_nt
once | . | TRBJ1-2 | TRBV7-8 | CASSPRVYGYTF | TGTGCCAGCAGCCCCCGAGTCTATGGCTACACCTTC
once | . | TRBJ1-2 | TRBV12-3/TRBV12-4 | CASSYTVNYGYTF | TGTGCCAGCAGTTATACAGTTAACTATGGCTACACCTTC
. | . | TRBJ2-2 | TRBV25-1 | CASSGTPTNTGELFF | TGTGCCAGCAGTGGGACACCGACGAACACCGGGGAGCTGTTTTTT
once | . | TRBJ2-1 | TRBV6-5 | CASSYATGAYNEQFF | TGTGCCAGCAGTTACGCCACGGGGGCCTACAATGAGCAGTTCTTC
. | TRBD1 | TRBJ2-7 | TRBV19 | CASSILGQGKGEQYF | TGTGCCAGTAGTATTTTAGGACAGGGCAAGGGCGAGCAGTACTTC
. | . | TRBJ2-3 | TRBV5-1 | CASSLDGAPTDTQYF | TGCGCCAGCAGCTTGGATGGGGCTCCCACAGATACGCAGTATTTT
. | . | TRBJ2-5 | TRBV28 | CASSWGGAQFETQYF | TGTGCCAGCAGTTGGGGGGGGGCGCAGTTTGAGACCCAGTACTTC
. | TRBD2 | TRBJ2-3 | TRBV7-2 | CASSLIAGGFTDTQYF | TGTGCCAGCAGCCTGATAGCGGGAGGATTCACAGATACGCAGTATTTT
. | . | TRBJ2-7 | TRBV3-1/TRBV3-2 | CASSQGGPFEQYF | TGTGCCAGCAGCCAAGGGGGGCCGTTCGAGCAGTACTTC
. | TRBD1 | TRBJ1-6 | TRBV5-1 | CASSSTTGQANNSPLHF | TGCGCCAGCAGCTCGACCACTGGACAGGCGAATAATTCACCCCTCCACTTT
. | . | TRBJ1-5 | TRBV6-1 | CASSDGGRGGYQPQHF | TGTGCCAGCAGTGACGGGGGGAGAGGGGGGTATCAGCCCCAGCATTTT
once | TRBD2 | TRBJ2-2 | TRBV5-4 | CAPRAGGPTGELFF | TGTGCCCCCCGGGCGGGGGGGCCCACCGGGGAGCTGTTTTTT
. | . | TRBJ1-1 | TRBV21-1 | CASSKVEGNTEAFF | TGTGCCAGCAGCAAAGTAGAGGGGAACACTGAAGCTTTCTTT
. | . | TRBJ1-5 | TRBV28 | CASRVGNQPQHF | TGTGCCAGCCGGGTTGGCAATCAGCCCCAGCATTTT
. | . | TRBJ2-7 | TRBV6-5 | CASSSGPQGGEQYF | TGTGCCAGCAGCTCGGGACCCCAAGGGGGCGAGCAGTACTTC
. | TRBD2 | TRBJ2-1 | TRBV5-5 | CASSLAGTSGPGSYNEQFF | TGTGCCAGCAGCTTAGCGGGGACTAGCGGGCCTGGCTCCTACAATGAGCAGTTCTTC
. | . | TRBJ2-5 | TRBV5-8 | CASSFGGGQETQYF | TGTGCCAGCAGCTTTGGTGGAGGCCAAGAGACCCAGTACTTC
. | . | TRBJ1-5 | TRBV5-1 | CASSYLGGNQPQHF | TGCGCCAGCAGCTACCTGGGAGGGAATCAGCCCCAGCATTTT
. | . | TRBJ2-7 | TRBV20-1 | CSAGGDGQYF | TGCAGTGCCGGAGGTGACGGGCAGTACTTC
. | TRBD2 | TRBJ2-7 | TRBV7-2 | CASSPGLGTTLYEQYF | TGTGCCAGCAGCCCTGGACTAGGGACGACCCTCTACGAGCAGTACTTC
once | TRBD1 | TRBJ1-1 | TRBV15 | CATSRGQPDPEAFF | TGTGCCACCAGCAGGGGACAGCCGGACCCTGAAGCTTTCTTT
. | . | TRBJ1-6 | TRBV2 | CASTTGNSPLHF | TGTGCCAGCACTACAGGGAATTCACCCCTCCACTTT
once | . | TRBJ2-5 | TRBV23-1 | CASSHLHRGETQYF | TGCGCCAGCAGTCATCTACACCGAGGGGAGACCCAGTACTTC
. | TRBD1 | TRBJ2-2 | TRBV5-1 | CASSQTGGRTGELFF | TGCGCCAGCAGCCAAACAGGGGGCCGTACCGGGGAGCTGTTTTTT
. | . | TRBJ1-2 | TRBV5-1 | CASSLAGQNYGYTF | TGCGCCAGCAGCTTGGCCGGACAGAACTATGGCTACACCTTC
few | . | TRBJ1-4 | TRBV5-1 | CASSLGATNEKLFF | TGCGCCAGCAGCTTAGGGGCTACTAATGAAAAACTGTTTTTT
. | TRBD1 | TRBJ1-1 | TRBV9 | CASSQQGQFTEAFF | TGTGCCAGCAGCCAACAGGGGCAGTTCACTGAAGCTTTCTTT
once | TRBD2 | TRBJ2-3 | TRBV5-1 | CASSAKQGGGSTDTQYF | TGCGCCAGCAGCGCGAAGCAGGGCGGGGGTAGCACAGATACGCAGTATTTT
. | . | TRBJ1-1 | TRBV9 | CASSVDSNTEAFF | TGTGCCAGCAGCGTAGATTCAAACACTGAAGCTTTCTTT
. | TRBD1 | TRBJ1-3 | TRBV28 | CASATGGRNTIYF | TGTGCCAGCGCAACAGGGGGCAGAAACACCATATATTTT